The clone carrying this T cell receptor beta chain was detected ten times or more. Its target is unknown. This sample is part of a study of breast tumors, draining lymph nodes, adjacent tissues. Study-level points and caveats: Compared with lymph nodes, tumors were less diverse; compared with nontumor tissue, more.

Each CDR3 protein is one row after TCRdb ran MiXCR on the multiplex PCR reads. This repertoire shows approximately 150,000 distinct CDR3 sequences, 25% to 40% found once; its top ten account for 3% to 4.5%. With 3 bases clipped from V and 6 bases from J, the junction kept 19 bases outside the gene matches. From germline, CDR1 is DFQATT and CDR2 SNEGSKA (reference sequence). The CDR3 contains 18 residues. Samples came from axillary lymph nodes draining the breast cancer. This TCR came from a female donor with breast cancer. Some clones in this sample may be carry-over from other donors' samples. This chain links TRBV20-1 with TRBJ2-1; 8 nucleotides agree with TRBD2. The sample consisted of axillary lymph node tissue. CDR3: CSASLRRSWREALNEQFF. The CDR3 region has the DNA TGCAGTGCTAGTCTTAGGCGTTCCTGGCGGGAGGCTCTCAATGAGCAGTTCTTC.